This T cell receptor (beta chain) was sequenced during a study of radiotherapy plus CTLA-4 blockade in lung cancer. Study information: Of the patients, more than 15% showed objective responses and more than 30% attained disease control.

Only in-frame clones appear in the TCRdb table, and some are missing; sequencing was by immunoSEQ multiplex PCR. Of some 25,000 clones in the sample, about 76% were seen once. As concerns this clone: Its antigen is as yet unknown.

Study-level points and caveats: The authors reported that early blood T cell clone dynamics, with interferon-beta, best predicted response. Peripheral blood showed expansion of tumor-derived TCR clones after radiotherapy and ipilimumab.

Trimming took 2 bases from V and 3 from J; bases not matched to a gene: 5. The CDR3 has 16 residues. Per germline, CDR1 SGHRS and CDR2 YFSETQ. This specimen was peripheral blood, taken from a patient treated with radiotherapy plus ipilimumab. V gene TRBV5-1 combines with J gene TRBJ2-1; 10 nucleotides match TRBD2. This sequence originates from a human donor with non-small cell lung cancer whose response to radiotherapy plus ipilimumab could not be evaluated. Here the CDR3 DNA reads TGCGCCAGCAGCTTCACTAGCGGGGACAACTACAATGAGCAGTTCTTC. Amino acids: CASSFTSGDNYNEQFF.